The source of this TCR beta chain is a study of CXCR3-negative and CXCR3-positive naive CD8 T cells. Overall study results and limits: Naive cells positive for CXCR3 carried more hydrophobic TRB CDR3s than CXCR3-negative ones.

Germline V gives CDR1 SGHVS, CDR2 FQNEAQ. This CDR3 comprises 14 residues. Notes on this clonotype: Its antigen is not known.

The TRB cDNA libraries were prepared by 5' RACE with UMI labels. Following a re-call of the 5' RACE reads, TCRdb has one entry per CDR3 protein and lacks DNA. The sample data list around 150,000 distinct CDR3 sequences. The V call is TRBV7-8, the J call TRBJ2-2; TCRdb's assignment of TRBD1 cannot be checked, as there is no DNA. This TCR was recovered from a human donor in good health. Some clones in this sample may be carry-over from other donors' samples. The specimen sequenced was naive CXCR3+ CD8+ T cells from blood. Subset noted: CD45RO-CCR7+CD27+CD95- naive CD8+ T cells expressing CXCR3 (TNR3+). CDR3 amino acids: CASSLGGDTGELFF.